This record covers a single TCR beta chain. The V gene lost 1 base and the J gene lost 6 bases, with 10 bases spanning the gap. The CDR3 is 14 residues long. Per germline, CDR1 SGDLS and CDR2 YYNGEE. Profiled with immunoSEQ multiplex PCR; TCRdb holds only in-frame clones, not every one. This repertoire shows about 2 million clones, about 95% found once; its top ten account for roughly 1.2%. In the naive CD8 group, cells lacked CD45RO and were positively selected for CCR7, so terminally differentiated effector memory CD45RA+ cells were left out. The data were taken from a study of shared clonotypes between healthy human individuals.

The specimen was naive CD8+ T cells sorted from blood. This TCR derives from a man younger than 30 in good health. This chain links TRBV9 with TRBJ2-2; D gene uncertain. The CDR3 DNA sequence: TGTGCCAGCAGCGTACTCCAGGACGCCGGGGAGCTGTTTTTT. It codes for CASSVLQDAGELFF.